Shown below are 27 T cell receptor beta chains from a single sample sequenced in a study of cytomegalovirus exposure and HLA in healthy donors. PCR employed 60 Vbeta and 13 Jbeta primers. Measured with immunoSEQ multiplex PCR; TCRdb has only the in-frame clones, and not every one. The table records 130,000 to 150,000 clones, around 77% of them present only once. Sequencing was performed on PBMCs. The receptors were sampled from a woman in her forties or fifties in good health and CMV-seronegative.

Only one count was recorded for this clone. This chain joins TRBV27 and TRBJ2-3, with a possible D match to TRBD2 (6 bases). Looked up from germline, CDR1 is MNHEY and CDR2 is SMNVEV (reference sequence). Trimming pared 7 bases from V and 5 bases from J, leaving 13 bases between. The CDR3 sequence is 13 residues long. CDR3 DNA: TGTGCCAGCAAACTAATCGGGGGAGATACGCAGTATTTT. Translated: CASKLIGGDTQYF.

The chain uses TRBV9 and TRBJ1-1; a weak D match, TRBD1 (5 bases). V dropped 2 bases and J dropped 6 bases, with 11 bases sitting between them. The length of the CDR3 is 13 residues. Germline V gives CDR1 SGDLS, CDR2 YYNGEE. CDR3 amino acids: CASSVTWGAEAFF. The CDR3, as DNA: TGTGCCAGCAGCGTTACATGGGGGGCTGAAGCTTTCTTT.

This chain joins TRBV15 and TRBJ1-4; 8 bases are shared with TRBD1. Germline trimming cut 0 bases from V and 5 bases from J; bases unmatched to any gene: 8. There are 17 residues in the CDR3. CDR1 is LNHNV and CDR2 is YYDKDF in the germline V gene (reference sequence). CDR3 DNA sequence: TGTGCCACCAGCAGAGATCCGCCCGGGACAGGCAATGAAAAACTGTTTTTT. It translates to CATSRDPPGTGNEKLFF.

The chain employs TRBV7-6 and TRBJ1-1; D ambiguous. The CDR3 contains 13 residues. Trimming removed 0 bases from V and 1 base from J, with 3 bases in between. CDR1 and CDR2 (germline): SGHVS, FNYEAQ. CDR3 sequence (DNA): TGTGCCAGCAGCTTAGCCTGGAACACTGAAGCTTTCTTT. It is translated as CASSLAWNTEAFF.

The chain carries TRBV4-1 and TRBJ1-2, with TRBD1 identical over 10 bases. Germline V gives CDR1 MGHRA, CDR2 YSYEKL. The V segment lost 5 bases and the J segment 4 bases; nucleotides outside the gene matches: 7. The CDR3 is made up of 15 amino acids. CDR3 DNA sequence: TGCGCCAGCAGCGTAGGGACAGGGGATGGCTATGGCTACACCTTC. Translating gives CASSVGTGDGYGYTF.

V and J are TRBV5-6 and TRBJ1-1; 7 bases line up with TRBD1. The CDR3 is made up of 14 amino acids. CDR1 SGHDT and CDR2 YYEEEE come from the germline V gene. V shed 2 bases and J 3 bases; nucleotides not matched to a gene: 4. CDR3 sequence reads: CASSFFDRDTEAFF. DNA of the CDR3: TGTGCCAGCAGCTTTTTCGACAGGGACACTGAAGCTTTCTTT.

This clone was found once. The rearrangement joins TRBV18 to TRBJ1-1; D is ambiguous. Germline values: CDR1 KGHSH, CDR2 LQKENI. CDR3 length equals 14 residues. Trimming removed 5 bases at V and 4 bases at J, with 14 bases between. The DNA of the CDR3 is TGTGCCAGCTCAACCTTTGAGAGGGCCACTGAAGCTTTCTTT. This codes for CASSTFERATEAFF.

The J gene is TRBJ2-7, the V gene TRBV14; D is possibly TRBD1 (6 bases). V lost 4 bases to trimming and J lost 3 bases, with 10 bases between them. Germline values: CDR1 SGHDN, CDR2 FVKESK. There are 13 residues in the CDR3. Written as DNA, the CDR3 is TGTGCCAGCAGCCGGAACAGGGACTACGAGCAGTACTTC. Translated, it gives CASSRNRDYEQYF.

This clone was recorded a few times. The chain links TRBV9 to TRBJ1-4, with TRBD1 matching 8 bases. This CDR3 comprises 15 residues. Unmatched junction bases numbered 8, after V lost 4 bases and J lost 6 bases. In germline, CDR1 is SGDLS, CDR2 YYNGEE. In DNA form, the CDR3 reads TGTGCCAGCAGCCCGCGGACAGGGACGGATGAAAAACTGTTTTTT. It encodes CASSPRTGTDEKLFF.

The rearrangement uses TRBV10-3 and TRBJ2-1; 11 bases align to TRBD2. Germline assignment: CDR1 ENHRY and CDR2 SYGVKD. V gave up 3 bases and J gave up 10 bases; unmatched junction bases: 11. There are 16 residues in the CDR3. CDR3 bases: TGTGCCATCAGTGACCGTGACTCGCTAGCGGGGGGAGAGCAGTTCTTC. It codes for CAISDRDSLAGGEQFF.

This clone appeared once. The gene calls are TRBV5-6 and TRBJ1-4, with D uncertain. Trimming took 3 bases from V and 6 from J, leaving 15 bases between them. CDR1 and CDR2 from the germline V gene are SGHDT and YYEEEE. There are 15 residues in the CDR3. CDR3 in amino acids: CASSYWAGSHEKLFF. The CDR3 DNA reads TGTGCCAGCAGCTACTGGGCGGGGAGTCATGAAAAACTGTTTTTT.

The chain links TRBV27 to TRBJ2-7, with 7 nucleotides matching TRBD1. The V segment lost 6 bases and the J segment 6 bases; nucleotides outside the gene matches: 11. CDR3 length: 14 residues. Germline V lookup: CDR1 MNHEY, CDR2 SMNVEV (reference sequence). CDR3 residues: CASRVIRGSLEQYF. Here the CDR3 DNA reads TGTGCCAGCAGAGTAATCAGGGGGTCCCTCGAGCAGTACTTC.

V and J are TRBV27 and TRBJ1-2, with TRBD1 as a possible D gene (6 bases). V lost 7 bases to trimming and J lost 5 bases, with 26 bases between them. The CDR3 sequence is 17 residues long. The V gene's germline CDR1 is MNHEY and CDR2 SMNVEV (reference sequence). In DNA form, the CDR3 reads TGTGCCAGCATGGGGTGGGGAGGGCAGGGGTCACATTATGGCTACACCTTC. This encodes CASMGWGGQGSHYGYTF.

The V gene is TRBV7-8, the J gene TRBJ1-2, with D perhaps matching TRBD1 (5 bases). The CDR3 has 15 amino acids. The germline V and J ends were trimmed by 0 bases and 4 bases, with 12 bases remaining between them. CDR1 SGHVS and CDR2 FQNEAQ come from the germline V gene. The chain's CDR3 is CASSLAQGRAYGYTF. Written as DNA, the CDR3 is TGTGCCAGCAGCTTAGCCCAGGGAAGAGCCTATGGCTACACCTTC.

The gene calls are TRBV6-5 and TRBJ1-2; D call uncertain. The CDR3 covers 14 residues. CDR1 MNHEY and CDR2 SVGAGI come from the germline V gene. V was trimmed by 2 bases and J by 2 bases, leaving 9 bases between them. CDR3 in DNA: TGTGCCAGCAGTTACAACGGGAACAACTATGGCTACACCTTC. Its protein product is CASSYNGNNYGYTF.

DNA for the CDR3: TGCGCCAGCAGCTTGGAAGGACAGCCTAATGAAAAACTGTTTTTT. It yields the protein CASSLEGQPNEKLFF. The chain employs TRBV5-1 and TRBJ1-4; a weak D match, TRBD1 (6 bases). V lost 0 bases and J 3 bases, leaving 9 bases between the germline ends. The CDR3 sequence is 15 residues long. CDR1 is SGHRS, CDR2 YFSETQ, per germline.

The chain couples TRBV19 to TRBJ2-2, with D possibly being TRBD1 (6 bases). The germline V gene encodes CDR1 LNHDA and CDR2 SQIVND (reference sequence). Trimming took 9 bases from V and 2 from J, leaving 10 bases between them. The CDR3 spans 13 residues. The CDR3 is CASTGQNTGELFF. In DNA form, the CDR3 reads TGTGCCAGCACGGGACAAAACACCGGGGAGCTGTTTTTT.

This clone was detected only once. The rearrangement joins TRBV18 to TRBJ2-3; D gene ambiguous. This CDR3 has 14 residues. The V gene's germline CDR1 is KGHSH and CDR2 LQKENI. Trimming stripped 2 bases from V and 6 bases from J, with 12 bases between. The DNA of the CDR3 is TGTGCCAGCTCACCATCTATTCTCACGGATACGCAGTATTTT. It specifies CASSPSILTDTQYF.

The chain employs TRBV9 and TRBJ2-7, with 11 bases that match TRBD1. V shed 3 bases and J 9 bases; nucleotides not matched to a gene: 2. This CDR3 has 12 amino acids. Germline loops: CDR1 SGDLS, CDR2 YYNGEE. In nucleotides, the CDR3 is TGTGCCAGCAGCGCCGGACAGGGGGCGCAGTACTTC. Protein: CASSAGQGAQYF.

With regard to this clone: An end of the junction does not agree with germline; a read error may underlie this. V usage is TRBV7-7 and J usage is TRBJ2-5; 8 nucleotides align to TRBD1. The germline gives CDR1 SSHAT, CDR2 FNYEAQ (reference sequence). This CDR3 has 17 residues. The CDR3 spells CASSLALLGTGGQTQYF. Here the CDR3 DNA reads TGTGCTAGCAGCTTAGCCCTCCTCGGGACAGGAGGTCAGACCCAGTACTTC.

This sequence joins TRBV28 and TRBJ1-3, with 7 positions matching TRBD1. The CDR3 loop spans 15 amino acids. From germline, CDR1 is MDHEN and CDR2 SYDVKM. Losses at the gene ends were 3 bases for V and 4 bases for J; bases not matched to a gene: 6. CDR3 sequence: CASSLEGAGGNTIYF. CDR3 coding DNA: TGTGCCAGCAGTTTGGAGGGGGCGGGAGGAAACACCATATATTTT.

The CDR3 sequence is CASSLTGVTEAFF. The CDR3 coding sequence is TGCGCCAGCAGCCTCACGGGGGTGACTGAAGCTTTCTTT. This chain joins TRBV5-1 and TRBJ1-1; possibly TRBD1 for D (5 bases). Germline assignment: CDR1 SGHRS and CDR2 YFSETQ. This CDR3 has 13 amino acids. Trimming removed 4 bases from V and 5 bases from J, with 12 bases in between.

The gene calls are TRBV14 and TRBJ2-7; TRBD1 matches at 7 bases. Unmatched junction bases numbered 5, after V lost 5 bases and J lost 7 bases. CDR1 is SGHDN and CDR2 is FVKESK in the germline V gene. The CDR3 totals 12 residues. CDR3 DNA: TGTGCCAGCAGCGGGCACAGGGGAGAGCAGTACTTC. It encodes CASSGHRGEQYF.

This chain links TRBV6-5 with TRBJ2-7; 7 bases match TRBD2. The germline V gene encodes CDR1 MNHEY and CDR2 SVGAGI. CDR3 length equals 13 residues. The V segment lost 6 bases and the J segment 4 bases; nucleotides outside the gene matches: 6. The CDR3: CASSPRLAYEQYF. The CDR3 DNA follows: TGTGCCAGCAGCCCCCGACTAGCATACGAGCAGTACTTC.

The chain couples TRBV20-1 to TRBJ2-1; TRBD1 might be the D (6 bases). Germline V CDR1 and CDR2: DFQATT, SNEGSKA (reference sequence). This CDR3 spans 11 amino acids. V lost 6 bases and J lost 12, with 15 bases in between. CDR3 DNA: TGCAGTGCACAGCAGGGGATCTGGCAGTTCTTC. Amino acid sequence: CSAQQGIWQFF.

The chain employs TRBV7-8 and TRBJ1-5, with TRBD1 matching over 9 bases. Looked up from germline, CDR1 is SGHVS and CDR2 is FQNEAQ. The CDR3 contains 18 residues. The V segment lost 4 bases and the J segment 1 base; nucleotides outside the gene matches: 11. In DNA, the CDR3 is TGTGCCAGCAGCTCGCATAAACAGGGGGCTTGGAGCAATCAGCCCCAGCATTTT. As protein: CASSSHKQGAWSNQPQHF.

This clone has only one observation. V usage is TRBV11-2 and J usage is TRBJ2-7, with D possibly being TRBD1 (5 bases). V was clipped by 7 bases and J by 5 bases, with 18 bases between them. The CDR3 has 14 amino acids. Germline V gives CDR1 SGHAT, CDR2 FQNNGV. The CDR3 nucleotides read TGTGCCAGCATCTGGGGCAGGGCAAACAACGAGCAGTACTTC. Residues: CASIWGRANNEQYF.